Presented here are 8 T cell receptor beta chains from one specimen sequenced in a study of identifying expanded T cells in peripheral blood. Sequencing used immunoSEQ multiplex PCR; TCRdb keeps in-frame clones, though not all of them. The table includes about 85,000 clones, approximately 89% detected once. Sequenced sample: blood. The receptors were sampled from a person aged 18-70 years in good health.

V and J are TRBV27 and TRBJ2-7; D call uncertain. The CDR3 runs 13 residues. V was trimmed by 2 bases and J by 3 bases, leaving 8 bases between them. Germline V gene data show CDR1 as MNHEY and CDR2 as SMNVEV (reference sequence). CDR3 sequence: CASSLQLLYEQYF. In DNA, the CDR3 is TGTGCCAGCAGTTTACAACTACTCTACGAGCAGTACTTC.

The chain links TRBV7-9 to TRBJ2-7; D perhaps matches TRBD2 (5 bases). CDR1 SEHNR and CDR2 FQNEAQ come from the germline V gene (reference sequence). The V end lost 5 bases, the J end lost 6 bases, and 8 bases lay between the germline ends. The CDR3 has 11 residues. The CDR3 bases are TGTGCCAGCAGCGCTAGCACCGAGCAGTACTTC. Translated, it gives CASSASTEQYF.

The chain carries TRBV7-2 and TRBJ1-1; the D is unclear. There are 13 residues in the CDR3. Per germline, CDR1 SGHTA and CDR2 FQGNSA. V was clipped by 3 bases and J by 5 bases, with 10 bases between them. CDR3 in DNA: TGTGCCAGCAGCTTTAAGGGAGGGACTGAAGCTTTCTTT. The encoded protein is CASSFKGGTEAFF.

The genes are TRBV19 and TRBJ2-5; 9 bases are a match to TRBD2. V lost 4 bases, J lost 4 bases, and 10 bases stayed unmatched. Germline V gene sequence: CDR1 LNHDA, CDR2 SQIVND (reference sequence). This CDR3 region has 16 residues. The CDR3 loop reads CASSTGLAMAAETQYF. The CDR3 DNA reads TGTGCCAGTAGTACCGGACTAGCGATGGCGGCAGAGACCCAGTACTTC.

The chain uses TRBV7-2 and TRBJ2-5; D gene ambiguous. Germline V gene sequence: CDR1 SGHTA, CDR2 FQGNSA. This CDR3 region has 13 residues. V lost 8 bases, J lost 1 base, and 11 bases lay in between. The CDR3 DNA reads as TGTGCCAGCGGTGGCGACTTCCAAGAGACCCAGTACTTC. Its protein is CASGGDFQETQYF.

V gene TRBV10-1 combines with J gene TRBJ2-1; 8 bases fit TRBD1. Germline-derived CDR1 and CDR2 are WNHNN and SYGVQD (reference sequence). The V and J ends lost 5 bases and 7 bases, in that order; junction bases with no gene match: 7. This CDR3 has 14 residues. CDR3 region: CASSSLGTGNEQFF. CDR3 in DNA: TGCGCCAGCAGTTCTCTCGGGACAGGTAATGAGCAGTTCTTC.

The chain uses TRBV12-5 and TRBJ2-7; maybe TRBD1 (6 bases). V lost 5 bases, J lost 2 bases, and 19 bases lay in between. Germline loops: CDR1 LGHNT, CDR2 FRNRAP. The CDR3 contains 16 residues. DNA for the CDR3: TGTGCTAGTGGTCCGCGGACAGCCTCAGTAGCCTACGAGCAGTACTTC. The encoded protein is CASGPRTASVAYEQYF.

V and J are TRBV11-3 and TRBJ1-2; the D is unclear. This CDR3 contains 14 residues. Germline values: CDR1 SGHNT, CDR2 YENEEA. V lost 2 bases to trimming and J lost 8 bases, with 15 bases between them. This chain's CDR3 is CASSLWSLLSGYTF. Written as DNA, the CDR3 is TGTGCCAGCAGCTTATGGTCCCTTCTCAGCGGCTACACCTTC.